Listed here are 14 T cell receptor beta chains from one sample, sequenced in a study of cytomegalovirus exposure and HLA in healthy donors. Data came from immunoSEQ multiplex PCR; TCRdb stores just in-frame clones and leaves some out. This sample carries some 170,000 clones, roughly 89% of them seen once, and the ten largest clones take approximately 1.4%. Source material: PBMCs. Receptor source: a woman in her 30s in good health and CMV-seronegative.

The chain combines TRBV4-1 with TRBJ2-7, with 7 nucleotides matching TRBD1. The V and J ends lost 5 bases and 0 bases, in that order; junction bases with no gene match: 7. The germline gives CDR1 MGHRA, CDR2 YSYEKL. The CDR3 loop spans 15 amino acids. This CDR3 is CASSGLGQSSYEQYF. In DNA, the CDR3 is TGCGCCAGCAGCGGACTGGGACAGAGCTCCTACGAGCAGTACTTC.

The gene calls are TRBV10-3 and TRBJ2-1; possible D gene TRBD2, 6 bases. Trimming removed 3 bases from V and 8 bases from J, with 11 bases in between. The CDR3 length is 13 residues. In germline, CDR1 is ENHRY, CDR2 SYGVKD. The CDR3 DNA follows: TGTGCCATCAGTGACCGCGGGGCTCATGAGCAGTTCTTC. This sequence encodes CAISDRGAHEQFF.

This chain connects TRBV20-1 to TRBJ1-5; weak D call: TRBD1 (5 bases). With 5 bases removed from V and 6 bases from J, the gap between germline ends came to 8 bases. Germline V gene lookup returns CDR1 DFQATT and CDR2 SNEGSKA (reference sequence). The CDR3 length is 11 residues. CDR3 sequence: CSARGTQPQHF. In DNA form, the CDR3 reads TGCAGTGCTCGGGGGACTCAGCCCCAGCATTTT.

The rearrangement joins TRBV10-2 to TRBJ1-5; D is perhaps TRBD1 (5 bases). The germline CDR1 and CDR2 sequences are WSHSY and SAAADI. This CDR3 contains 13 residues. V was cut by 6 bases and J by 9 bases, with 15 bases left in between. CDR3 DNA sequence: TGCGCCAGCAGCGACGGGACTCCCTGGCCCCAGCATTTT. It yields the protein CASSDGTPWPQHF.

The chain couples TRBV25-1 to TRBJ1-1; tentative D call: TRBD1 (6 bases). CDR1 is MGHDK, CDR2 SYGVNS, per germline. Trimming took 4 bases from V and 0 from J, leaving 18 bases between them. This CDR3 has 17 amino acids. The CDR3 DNA reads TGTGCCAGCAGTGGGTGGGCACAGGGTTTTATGAACACTGAAGCTTTCTTT. As protein: CASSGWAQGFMNTEAFF.

The gene calls are TRBV4-1 and TRBJ1-6, with 8 nucleotides matching TRBD1. This CDR3 spans 18 amino acids. V lost 4 bases, J lost 2 bases, and 10 bases stayed unmatched. Germline V lookup: CDR1 MGHRA, CDR2 YSYEKL. The CDR3 reads CASSLNTGGTTYNSPLHF. DNA of the CDR3: TGCGCCAGCAGCCTAAACACAGGGGGGACTACCTATAATTCACCCCTCCACTTT.

V usage is TRBV9 and J usage is TRBJ2-7; D is unresolved. The CDR3 is 14 amino acids. The germline V and J ends were trimmed by 0 bases and 2 bases, with 9 bases remaining between them. The germline V gene encodes CDR1 SGDLS and CDR2 YYNGEE. For the CDR3, the DNA is TGTGCCAGCAGCGTAGGCGACATTACCTACGAGCAGTACTTC. Its protein product is CASSVGDITYEQYF.

This chain joins TRBV7-9 and TRBJ2-7; 7 nucleotides match TRBD1. Trimming at V came to 4 bases and at J to 1 base, leaving 4 bases not matched to a gene. Per the germline V gene, CDR1 is SEHNR and CDR2 is FQNEAQ (reference sequence). This CDR3 spans 14 amino acids. The DNA of the CDR3 is TGTGCCAGCAGCTCCGACAGGGTGTCCTACGAGCAGTACTTC. Residues: CASSSDRVSYEQYF.

The rearrangement links TRBV5-1 to TRBJ1-2, with 7 bases lining up with TRBD1. CDR3 length: 14 amino acids. Germline V gives CDR1 SGHRS, CDR2 YFSETQ. V was pared by 3 bases and J by 4 bases, with 6 bases of the junction left unmatched. CDR3 residues: CASSWRQGFYGYTF. CDR3 bases: TGCGCCAGCAGCTGGCGACAGGGTTTCTATGGCTACACCTTC. Full variable domain (outside the CDR3, taken from reference TRBV5-1 and TRBJ1-2): KAGVTQTPRYLIKTRGQQVTLSCSPISGHRSVSWYQQTPGQGLQFLFEYFSETQRNKGNFPGRFSGRQFSNSRSEMNVSTLELGDSALYLCASSWRQGFYGYTFGSGTRLTVV.

This rearrangement joins TRBV18 to TRBJ1-2; possible D gene TRBD1, 6 bases. Deletions cut 4 bases from V and 3 bases from J, with 18 bases between. Germline loops: CDR1 KGHSH, CDR2 LQKENI. This CDR3 spans 16 amino acids. This CDR3 is CASSRSWGLGHYGYTF. CDR3 bases: TGTGCCAGCTCACGATCCTGGGGGCTGGGGCACTATGGCTACACCTTC.

The V gene is TRBV13, the J gene TRBJ2-7, with D maybe TRBD2 (6 bases). The V end lost 2 bases, the J end lost 2 bases, and 10 bases lay between the germline ends. The CDR3 is made up of 14 amino acids. CDR1 is PRHDT, CDR2 FYEKMQ, per germline (reference sequence). The CDR3 protein is CASSLFSGAYEQYF. The CDR3 DNA reads as TGTGCCAGCAGCTTATTTTCGGGGGCCTACGAGCAGTACTTC.

This clone has a handful of counts. J is TRBJ2-7 and V is TRBV5-1, with TRBD1 as a possible D gene (5 bases). Germline assignment: CDR1 SGHRS and CDR2 YFSETQ. Trimming took 4 bases from V and 1 from J, leaving 15 bases between them. The CDR3 has 15 residues. The CDR3 coding sequence is TGCGCCAGCAGCCAACAGGCTCACAAGTCCTACGAGCAGTACTTC. This gives the protein CASSQQAHKSYEQYF.

The CDR3 bases are TGCGCCAGCAGCCCGGGACAAAGGAGGGAAAAACTGTTTTTT. This codes for CASSPGQRREKLFF. This chain uses TRBV5-1 with TRBJ1-4, with a tentative D call TRBD1 (6 bases). V was trimmed by 4 bases and J by 8 bases, leaving 15 bases between them. The germline CDR1 and CDR2 sequences are SGHRS and YFSETQ. The CDR3 contains 14 residues.

The chain links TRBV2 to TRBJ1-1, with a weak D call TRBD1 (6 bases). V was clipped by 4 bases and J by 0 bases, with 21 bases between them. This CDR3 spans 18 amino acids. Germline CDR1 SNHLY, CDR2 FYNNEI. The CDR3 region is CASSGGRSRGQMNTEAFF. The CDR3 DNA follows: TGTGCCAGCAGTGGAGGGCGTAGTCGTGGACAGATGAACACTGAAGCTTTCTTT.